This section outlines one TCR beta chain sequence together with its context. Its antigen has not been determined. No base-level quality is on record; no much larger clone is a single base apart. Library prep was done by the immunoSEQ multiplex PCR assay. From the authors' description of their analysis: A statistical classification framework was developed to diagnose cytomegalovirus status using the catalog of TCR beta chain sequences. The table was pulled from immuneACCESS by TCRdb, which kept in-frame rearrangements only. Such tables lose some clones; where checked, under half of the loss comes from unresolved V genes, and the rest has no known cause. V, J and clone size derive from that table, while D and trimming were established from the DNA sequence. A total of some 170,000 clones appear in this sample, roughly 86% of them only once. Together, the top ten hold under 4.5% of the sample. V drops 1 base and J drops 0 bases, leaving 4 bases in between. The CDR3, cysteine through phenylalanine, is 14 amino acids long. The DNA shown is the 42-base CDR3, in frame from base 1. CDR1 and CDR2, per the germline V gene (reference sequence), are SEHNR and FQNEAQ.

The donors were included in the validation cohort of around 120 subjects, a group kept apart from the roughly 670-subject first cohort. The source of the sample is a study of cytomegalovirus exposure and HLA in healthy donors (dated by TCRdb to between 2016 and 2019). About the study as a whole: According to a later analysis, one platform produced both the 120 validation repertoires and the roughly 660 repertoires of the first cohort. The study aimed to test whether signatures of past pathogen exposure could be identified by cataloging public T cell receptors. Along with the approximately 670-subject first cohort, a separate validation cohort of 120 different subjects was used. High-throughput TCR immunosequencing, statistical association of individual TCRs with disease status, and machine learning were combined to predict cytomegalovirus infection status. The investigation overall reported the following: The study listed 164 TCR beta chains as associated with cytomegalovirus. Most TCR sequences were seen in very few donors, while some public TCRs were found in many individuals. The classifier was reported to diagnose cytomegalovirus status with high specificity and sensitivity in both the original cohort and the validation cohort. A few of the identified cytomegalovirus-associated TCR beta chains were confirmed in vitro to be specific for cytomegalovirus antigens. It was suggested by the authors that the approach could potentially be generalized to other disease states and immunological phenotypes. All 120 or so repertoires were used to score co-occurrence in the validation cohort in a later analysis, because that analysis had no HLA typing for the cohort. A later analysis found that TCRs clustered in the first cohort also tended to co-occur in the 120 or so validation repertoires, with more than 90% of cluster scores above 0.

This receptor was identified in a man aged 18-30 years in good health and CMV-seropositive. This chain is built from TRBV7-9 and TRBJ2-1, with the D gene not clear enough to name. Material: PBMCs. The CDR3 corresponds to CASSLGSSYNEQFF. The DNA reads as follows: TGTGCCAGCAGCTTAGGGAGCTCCTACAATGAGCAGTTCTTC. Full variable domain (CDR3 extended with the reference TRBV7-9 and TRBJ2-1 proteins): DTGVSQNPRHKITKRGQNVTFRCDPISEHNRLYWYRQTLGQGPEFLTYFQNEAQLEKSRLLSDRFSAERPKGSFSTLEIQRTEQGDSAMYLCASSLGSSYNEQFFGPGTRLTVL.